A selection of T cell receptor beta chains follows, all from one sample in a study of blood T cell repertoires in COVID-19. Sequencing used immunoSEQ multiplex PCR; TCRdb keeps in-frame clones, though not all of them. The sample records fewer than 45,000 clones, approximately 90% being singletons. Sequencing was performed on peripheral blood. The receptors originated from a woman aged 30 to 39 in a cohort sampled during active COVID-19. The CDR3 runs from the conserved cysteine through the conserved F or W. A D gene is named only where the DNA matches it firmly. A row's size may be missing; if present it is once, few, many or a size class.

cdr3_nt cdr3_aa j_call d_call clone_size v_call
TGCAGTGCTAGTAAAGGGGGCTACGAGCAGTACTTC CSASKGGYEQYF TRBJ2-7 NA NA TRBV20-1
TGCACCCACCTCAAAGCCGTAGCCAAAAACATTCAGTACTTC CTHLKAVAKNIQYF TRBJ2-4 NA NA TRBV2
TGTGCCAGCAGTTCACCTAGCGGAGCACAGTCAGATACGCAGTATTTT CASSSPSGAQSDTQYF TRBJ2-3 TRBD2 NA TRBV28
TGTGCCAGCAGTTCAAGACTAGCGGGCTACGAGCAGTACTTC CASSSRLAGYEQYF TRBJ2-7 TRBD2 NA TRBV27
TGTGCCAGCAGTTTAACGCAGGGGGGTGGAACAGATACGCAGTATTTT CASSLTQGGGTDTQYF TRBJ2-3 NA NA TRBV27
TGTGCCAGCAGAGGTAGCGGGAACGCTCAAGAGACCCAGTACTTC CASRGSGNAQETQYF TRBJ2-5 TRBD2 NA TRBV7-9
TGCGCCAGCAGCTTCGACAACTTGGGAGGCTACGAGCAGTACTTC CASSFDNLGGYEQYF TRBJ2-7 NA once TRBV5-1
TGTGCCAGCAGCTTAGCCCGGGACAGGGGGGTCTACACTGAAGCTTTCTTT CASSLARDRGVYTEAFF TRBJ1-1 TRBD1 NA TRBV7-9
TGTGCCAGCAGCCCCAAGCCGGGACTAGCGGAGAATGAGCAGTTCTTC CASSPKPGLAENEQFF TRBJ2-1 TRBD2 NA TRBV7-9
TGTGCCAGCCACCCCGGGACTGGAGATTTCAATGAGCAGTTCTTC CASHPGTGDFNEQFF TRBJ2-1 NA NA TRBV6-6
TGCAGCGTTCCCGGGACAGGGGATGAAAAACTGTTTTTT CSVPGTGDEKLFF TRBJ1-4 TRBD1 NA TRBV29-1
TGTGCCACCAGCAGAGGGACTTTTTCCTACGAGCAGTACTTC CATSRGTFSYEQYF TRBJ2-7 NA NA TRBV15
TGTGCCAGCAGCAAAGGGGGGACTAGCGGTCACAATGAGCAGTTCTTC CASSKGGTSGHNEQFF TRBJ2-1 NA NA TRBV21-1
TGTGCCACCACTAAGCAGGGTACGGATGAAGCTTTCTTT CATTKQGTDEAFF TRBJ1-1 NA NA TRBV24-1
TGCGCCAGCAGCTTTCGTCTACGGTTTAGCGGGAATGGAAGTTCCTACGAGCAGTACTTC CASSFRLRFSGNGSSYEQYF TRBJ2-7 TRBD2 NA TRBV5-1
TGCAGCGTCAATCAGGGGGCGGGTATATACGAGCAGTACTTC CSVNQGAGIYEQYF TRBJ2-7 TRBD1 NA TRBV29-1
TGTGCCAGCAAGGGGTCCACCTTAAATCAGCCCCAGCATTTT CASKGSTLNQPQHF TRBJ1-5 NA NA TRBV2
TGTGCCAGCAGCGACGGACTGTACTCCTACGAGCAGTACTTC CASSDGLYSYEQYF TRBJ2-7 NA medium-sized TRBV6-5
TGTGCCAGCAGCTTGTCAATTGTTAACTATGGCTACACCTTC CASSLSIVNYGYTF TRBJ1-2 NA NA TRBV5-6
TGTGCCAGCGACATCGGGGCTAGCGGGAGGCGCCTCGCCGGGGAGCTGTTTTTT CASDIGASGRRLAGELFF TRBJ2-2 TRBD2 NA TRBV11-2
TGTGCCAGCAGGGGTTTAGCGGGCCGGGGTGATACGCAGTATTTT CASRGLAGRGDTQYF TRBJ2-3 TRBD2 NA TRBV2
TGTGCCAGCAGTCAACTAGCGGGAGTTGGTAATGAGCAGTTCTTC CASSQLAGVGNEQFF TRBJ2-1 TRBD2 NA TRBV3-1/TRBV3-2
TGTGCCAGCAGCTTCGGAGAGACCCAGTACTTC CASSFGETQYF TRBJ2-5 NA medium-sized TRBV5-4
TGCGCCAGCAGCTTGGCAGCGGGAGGGCCCTACGAGCAGTACTTC CASSLAAGGPYEQYF TRBJ2-7 TRBD2 NA TRBV5-1
TGCGCCAGCAGCCAAGTTCAGGGTAACACTGAAGCTTTCTTT CASSQVQGNTEAFF TRBJ1-1 NA NA TRBV4-1
TGTGCCATCAGTGAGCGGGAGGGCTCTGGGGCCAACGTCCTGACTTTC CAISEREGSGANVLTF TRBJ2-6 TRBD2 NA TRBV10-3
TGTGCCAGCAGTGAAGAACTAGCGTTGCAAGAGACCCAGTACTTC CASSEELALQETQYF TRBJ2-5 TRBD2 NA TRBV2
TGTGCCACCAGTGATGGGACTAGCGGGAGAGTTTACGAGCAGTACTTC CATSDGTSGRVYEQYF TRBJ2-7 TRBD2 NA TRBV24-1
TGTGCCAGCAGCCAAGGACAGGACGGGAGGGAGACCCAGTACTTC CASSQGQDGRETQYF TRBJ2-5 NA NA TRBV4-2
TGTGCCATCAACATAGCGGGAGGGCTCACAGATACGCAGTATTTT CAINIAGGLTDTQYF TRBJ2-3 TRBD2 once TRBV10-3